The sequence of this T cell receptor (beta chain) was determined in a study of T cell changes during pregnancy in multiple sclerosis. This CDR3 is 18 amino acids long. From germline, CDR1 is SGHDN and CDR2 FVKESK. V trimming: 4 bases; J trimming: 4 bases; junction bases outside the gene matches: 11. The repertoire was sequenced with immunoSEQ multiplex PCR; TCRdb's copy has only in-frame clones and lacks some. Of fewer than 90,000 clones detected, approximately 95% appear once; the ten largest clones hold about 0.93%. This TCR was recovered from a female donor with multiple sclerosis, enrolled in a pregnancy study. The chain carries TRBV14 and TRBJ2-1; 12 bases are shared with TRBD2. The specimen comprised peripheral blood, sampled in the first trimester of pregnancy. CDR3 in amino acids: CASSPPWTSGALYNEQFF. The DNA of the CDR3 is TGTGCCAGCAGCCCTCCTTGGACTAGCGGGGCCCTATACAATGAGCAGTTCTTC. The entire variable domain, with the rest obtained from reference TRBV14 and TRBJ2-1, is as follows: EAGVTQFPSHSVIEKGQTVTLRCDPISGHDNLYWYRRVMGKEIKFLLHFVKESKQDESGMPNNRFLAERTGGTYSTLKVQPAELEDSGVYFCASSPPWTSGALYNEQFFGPGTRLTVL.